One sample yielded the 5 T cell receptor beta chains listed below, sequenced in a study of blood T cell repertoires in COVID-19. Clones were sequenced by immunoSEQ multiplex PCR, and TCRdb holds only the in-frame ones, with some missing. The sample gives about 16,000 clones, roughly 91% of which show up once; more than 20% is in the top ten. Sequenced input: peripheral blood. The receptors here all came from a man in his sixties with acute or convalescent COVID-19.

The count of this clone is one. The gene calls are TRBV4-2 and TRBJ1-3, with a possible D match to TRBD1 (5 bases). Germline CDR1 is LGHNA and CDR2 is YNFKEQ. V was shortened by 0 bases and J by 2 bases, with 14 bases between the two germline ends. The CDR3 totals 17 residues. The CDR3 DNA sequence: TGTGCCAGCAGCCAAGAGGGGGAGGGGATGGCTGGAAACACCATATATTTT. Translating it yields CASSQEGEGMAGNTIYF.

This chain uses TRBV19 with TRBJ2-7, with D possibly matching TRBD2 (5 bases). From germline, CDR1 is LNHDA and CDR2 SQIVND (reference sequence). V lost 10 bases and J lost 1, with 17 bases in between. CDR3 size: 14 residues. This CDR3 is CATPPGQRSYEQYF. Written as DNA, the CDR3 is TGTGCCACCCCCCCCGGGCAGCGGTCCTACGAGCAGTACTTC.

This clone has just a few counts. The V call is TRBV2, the J call TRBJ1-6, with D tentatively TRBD1 (5 bases). Trimming took 1 base from V and 8 from J, leaving 15 bases between them. This CDR3 is 16 amino acids long. Germline CDR1 is SNHLY and CDR2 is FYNNEI. DNA of the CDR3: TGTGCCAGCAGTGAAGAAGGACAACTCGAATATTCACCCCTCCACTTT. It specifies CASSEEGQLEYSPLHF.

The chain has TRBV6-5 and TRBJ2-7, with TRBD2 matching 11 bases. Trimming at V came to 7 bases and at J to 9 bases, leaving 2 bases not matched to a gene. CDR3 length: 11 amino acids. Per germline, CDR1 MNHEY and CDR2 SVGAGI. The CDR3, as DNA: TGTGCCAGCAAGCTAGCGGGAGGGCAGTACTTC. This codes for CASKLAGGQYF.

The sample holds one count of this clone. The V and J genes are TRBV15 and TRBJ2-1; 9 bases agree with TRBD2. With 1 base clipped from V and 9 bases from J, the junction kept 7 bases outside the gene matches. The CDR3 is 15 residues long. In germline, CDR1 is LNHNV, CDR2 YYDKDF (reference sequence). CDR3 nucleotide sequence: TGTGCCACCAGCAGAGCCGCGGGGGGGCTGGGTGAGCAGTTCTTC. This codes for CATSRAAGGLGEQFF.